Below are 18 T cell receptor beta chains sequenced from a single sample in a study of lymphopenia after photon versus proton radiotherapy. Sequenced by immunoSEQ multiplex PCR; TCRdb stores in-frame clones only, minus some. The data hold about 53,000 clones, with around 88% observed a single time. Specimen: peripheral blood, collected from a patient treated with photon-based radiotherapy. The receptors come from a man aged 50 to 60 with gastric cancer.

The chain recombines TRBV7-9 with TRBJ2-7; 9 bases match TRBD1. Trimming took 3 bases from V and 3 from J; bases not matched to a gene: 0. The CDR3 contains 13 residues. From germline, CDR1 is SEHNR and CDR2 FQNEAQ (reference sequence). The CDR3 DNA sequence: TGTGCCAGCAGCTTGACAGGGGGCTACGAGCAGTACTTC. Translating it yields CASSLTGGYEQYF.

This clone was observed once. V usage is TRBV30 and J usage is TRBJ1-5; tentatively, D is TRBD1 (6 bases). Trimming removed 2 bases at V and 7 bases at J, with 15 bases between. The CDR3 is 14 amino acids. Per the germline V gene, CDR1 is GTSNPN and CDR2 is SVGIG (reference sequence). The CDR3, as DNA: TGTGCCTGGAGTCGAACAGGGTACGGACAGCCCCAGCATTTT. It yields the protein CAWSRTGYGQPQHF.

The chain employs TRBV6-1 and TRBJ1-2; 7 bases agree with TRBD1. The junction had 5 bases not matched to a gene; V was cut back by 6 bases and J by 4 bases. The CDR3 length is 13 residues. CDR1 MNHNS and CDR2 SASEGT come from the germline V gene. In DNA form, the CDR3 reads TGTGCCAGCAGGCACCGGGACAGCTATGGCTACACCTTC. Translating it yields CASRHRDSYGYTF.

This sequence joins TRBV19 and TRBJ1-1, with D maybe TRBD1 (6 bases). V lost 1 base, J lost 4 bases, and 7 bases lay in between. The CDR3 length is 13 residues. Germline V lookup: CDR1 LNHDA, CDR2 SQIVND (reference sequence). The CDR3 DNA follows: TGTGCCAGTAGTATAGGACAGGCCACTGAAGCTTTCTTT. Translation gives CASSIGQATEAFF.

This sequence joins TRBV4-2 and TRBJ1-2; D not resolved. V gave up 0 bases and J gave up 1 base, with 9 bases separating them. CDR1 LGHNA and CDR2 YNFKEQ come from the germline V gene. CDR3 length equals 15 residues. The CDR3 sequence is CASSQDKTDNYGYTF. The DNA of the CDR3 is TGTGCCAGCAGCCAAGATAAAACCGATAACTATGGCTACACCTTC.

The CDR3 nucleotides are TGTGCCAGTAGTAATCAGCTCTACGAGCAGTACTTC. Translated: CASSNQLYEQYF. This chain joins TRBV19 and TRBJ2-7; D is unclear. This CDR3 is 12 amino acids long. CDR1 is LNHDA and CDR2 is SQIVND in the germline V gene (reference sequence). The V end was cut by 4 bases, the J end by 3 bases, with 7 bases between.

The chain's CDR3 is CASSLGEEQYF. The CDR3 DNA is TGTGCCAGCAGCTTAGGTGAGGAGCAGTACTTC. This rearrangement joins TRBV7-2 to TRBJ2-5, with D unresolved. Germline CDR1 SGHTA, CDR2 FQGNSA. Trimming stripped 1 base from V and 11 bases from J, with 8 bases between. The CDR3 runs 11 residues. The variable domain in full, with the rest retrieved from reference TRBV7-2 and TRBJ2-5, is GAGVSQSPSNKVTEKGKDVELRCDPISGHTALYWYRQSLGQGLEFLIYFQGNSAPDKSGLPSDRFSAERTGGSVSTLTIQRTQQEDSAVYLCASSLGEEQYFGPGTRLLVL.

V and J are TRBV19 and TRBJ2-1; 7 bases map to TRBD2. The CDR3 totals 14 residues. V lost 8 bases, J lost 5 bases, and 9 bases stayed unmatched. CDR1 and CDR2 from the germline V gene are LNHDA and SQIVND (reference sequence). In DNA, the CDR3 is TGTGCCAGTGGGGAGAAAGGGACTAACAATGAGCAGTTCTTC. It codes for CASGEKGTNNEQFF.

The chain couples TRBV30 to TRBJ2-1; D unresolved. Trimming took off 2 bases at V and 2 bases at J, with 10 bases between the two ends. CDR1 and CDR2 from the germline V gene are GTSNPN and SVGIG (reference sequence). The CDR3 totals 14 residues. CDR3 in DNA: TGTGCCTGGAGTCGAAACCATGCCTACAATGAGCAGTTCTTC. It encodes CAWSRNHAYNEQFF.

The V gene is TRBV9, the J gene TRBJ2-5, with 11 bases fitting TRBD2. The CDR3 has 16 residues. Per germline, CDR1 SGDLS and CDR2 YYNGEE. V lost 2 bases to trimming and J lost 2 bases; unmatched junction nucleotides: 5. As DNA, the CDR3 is TGTGCCAGCAGCGTCGGAATAGCGGGAGGGCAAGAGACCCAGTACTTC. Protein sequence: CASSVGIAGGQETQYF.

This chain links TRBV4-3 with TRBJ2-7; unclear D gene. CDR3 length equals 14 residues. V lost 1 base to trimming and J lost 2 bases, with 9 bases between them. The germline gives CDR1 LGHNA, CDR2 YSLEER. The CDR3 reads CASSQGVQTYEQYF. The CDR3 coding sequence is TGCGCCAGCAGCCAAGGGGTCCAGACCTACGAGCAGTACTTC.

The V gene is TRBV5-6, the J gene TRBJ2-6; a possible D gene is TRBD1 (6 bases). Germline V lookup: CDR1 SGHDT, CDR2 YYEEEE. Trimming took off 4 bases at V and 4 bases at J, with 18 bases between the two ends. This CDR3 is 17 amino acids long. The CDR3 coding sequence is TGTGCCAGCAGCCCCACGGTGGGGGCGTGGGGGGCCAACGTCCTGACTTTC. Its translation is CASSPTVGAWGANVLTF.

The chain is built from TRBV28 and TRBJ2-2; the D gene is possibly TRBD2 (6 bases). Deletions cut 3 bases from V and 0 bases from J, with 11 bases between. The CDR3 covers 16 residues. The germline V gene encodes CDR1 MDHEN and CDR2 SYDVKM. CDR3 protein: CASSFAGFSNTGELFF. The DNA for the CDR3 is TGTGCCAGCAGTTTCGCGGGATTTTCGAACACCGGGGAGCTGTTTTTT.

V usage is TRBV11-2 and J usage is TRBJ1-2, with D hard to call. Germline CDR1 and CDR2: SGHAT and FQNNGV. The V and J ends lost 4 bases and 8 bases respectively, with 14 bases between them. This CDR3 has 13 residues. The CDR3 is CASSSLGKEGYTF. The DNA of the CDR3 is TGTGCCAGCAGCTCCCTGGGAAAGGAGGGCTACACCTTC.

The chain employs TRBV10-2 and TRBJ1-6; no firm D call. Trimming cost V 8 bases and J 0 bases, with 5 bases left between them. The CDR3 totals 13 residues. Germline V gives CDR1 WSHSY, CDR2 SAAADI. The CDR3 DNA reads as TGCGCCAGCGGGGACTCCTATAATTCACCCCTCCACTTT. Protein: CASGDSYNSPLHF.

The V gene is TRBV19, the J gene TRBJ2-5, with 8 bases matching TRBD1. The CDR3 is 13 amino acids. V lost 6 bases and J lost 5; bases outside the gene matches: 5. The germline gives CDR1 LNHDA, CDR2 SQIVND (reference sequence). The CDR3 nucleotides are TGTGCCAGTAGCAACTACAGGGGGGAGACCCAGTACTTC. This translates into CASSNYRGETQYF.

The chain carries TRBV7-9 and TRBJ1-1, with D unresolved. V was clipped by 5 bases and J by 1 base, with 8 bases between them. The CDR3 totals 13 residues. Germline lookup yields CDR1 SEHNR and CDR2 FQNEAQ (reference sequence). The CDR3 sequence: CASSPSPNTEAFF. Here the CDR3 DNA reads TGTGCCAGCAGCCCAAGTCCGAACACTGAAGCTTTCTTT.

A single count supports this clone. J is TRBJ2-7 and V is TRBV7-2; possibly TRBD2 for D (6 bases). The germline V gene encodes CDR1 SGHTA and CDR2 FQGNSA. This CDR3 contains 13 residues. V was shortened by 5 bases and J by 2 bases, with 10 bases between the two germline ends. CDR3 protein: CASSRDSTYEQYF. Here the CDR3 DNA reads TGTGCCAGCAGCCGGGACTCGACCTACGAGCAGTACTTC.